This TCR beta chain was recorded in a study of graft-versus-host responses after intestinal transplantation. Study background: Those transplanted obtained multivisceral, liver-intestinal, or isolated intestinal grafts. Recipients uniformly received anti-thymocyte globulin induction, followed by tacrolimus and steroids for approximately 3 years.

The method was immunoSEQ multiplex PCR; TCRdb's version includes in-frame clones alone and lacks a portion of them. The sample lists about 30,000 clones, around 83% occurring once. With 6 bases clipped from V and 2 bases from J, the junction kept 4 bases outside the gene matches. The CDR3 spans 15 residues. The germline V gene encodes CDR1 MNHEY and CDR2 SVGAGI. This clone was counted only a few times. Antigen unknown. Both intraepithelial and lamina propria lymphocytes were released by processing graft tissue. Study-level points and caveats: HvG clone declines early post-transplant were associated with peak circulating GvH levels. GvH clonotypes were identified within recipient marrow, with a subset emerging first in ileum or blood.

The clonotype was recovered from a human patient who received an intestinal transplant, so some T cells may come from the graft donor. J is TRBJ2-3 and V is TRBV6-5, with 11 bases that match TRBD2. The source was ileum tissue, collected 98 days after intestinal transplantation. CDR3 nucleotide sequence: TGTGCCAGCAGGCTAGCGGGGGGAATCACAGATACGCAGTATTTT. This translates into CASRLAGGITDTQYF.